This entry is about one T cell receptor beta chain. PCR was performed using 60 Vbeta and 13 Jbeta primers. The protocol was immunoSEQ multiplex PCR, while the TCRdb copy is restricted to in-frame clones and leaves out a portion. The sample contains approximately 200,000 clones, 60% to 85% of which appear only once. The sample comes from a study of cytomegalovirus exposure and HLA in healthy donors. Sequencing used PBMCs. The TCR was taken from a girl aged 10 to 17 in good health and CMV-seropositive.

CDR3 sequence reads: CASSLVPGEQYF. The CDR3, as DNA: TGTGCCAGCAGCTTGGTTCCGGGCGAGCAGTACTTC. The chain is built from TRBV5-8 and TRBJ2-7; D is undetermined. CDR1 and CDR2 from the germline V gene are SGHTS and YDEGEE. Deletions cut 0 bases from V and 6 bases from J, with 7 bases between. The CDR3 covers 12 residues.